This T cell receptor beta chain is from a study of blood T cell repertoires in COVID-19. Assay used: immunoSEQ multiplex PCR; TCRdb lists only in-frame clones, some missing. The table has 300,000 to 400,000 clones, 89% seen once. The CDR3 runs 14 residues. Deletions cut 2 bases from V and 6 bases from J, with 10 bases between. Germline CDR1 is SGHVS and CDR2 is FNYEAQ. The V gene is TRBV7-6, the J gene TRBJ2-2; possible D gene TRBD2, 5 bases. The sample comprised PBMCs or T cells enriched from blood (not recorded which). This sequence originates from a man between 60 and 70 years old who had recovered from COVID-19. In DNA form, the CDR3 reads TGTGCCAGCAGCTTATCACCGGGGTCCGGGGAGCTGTTTTTT. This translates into CASSLSPGSGELFF.